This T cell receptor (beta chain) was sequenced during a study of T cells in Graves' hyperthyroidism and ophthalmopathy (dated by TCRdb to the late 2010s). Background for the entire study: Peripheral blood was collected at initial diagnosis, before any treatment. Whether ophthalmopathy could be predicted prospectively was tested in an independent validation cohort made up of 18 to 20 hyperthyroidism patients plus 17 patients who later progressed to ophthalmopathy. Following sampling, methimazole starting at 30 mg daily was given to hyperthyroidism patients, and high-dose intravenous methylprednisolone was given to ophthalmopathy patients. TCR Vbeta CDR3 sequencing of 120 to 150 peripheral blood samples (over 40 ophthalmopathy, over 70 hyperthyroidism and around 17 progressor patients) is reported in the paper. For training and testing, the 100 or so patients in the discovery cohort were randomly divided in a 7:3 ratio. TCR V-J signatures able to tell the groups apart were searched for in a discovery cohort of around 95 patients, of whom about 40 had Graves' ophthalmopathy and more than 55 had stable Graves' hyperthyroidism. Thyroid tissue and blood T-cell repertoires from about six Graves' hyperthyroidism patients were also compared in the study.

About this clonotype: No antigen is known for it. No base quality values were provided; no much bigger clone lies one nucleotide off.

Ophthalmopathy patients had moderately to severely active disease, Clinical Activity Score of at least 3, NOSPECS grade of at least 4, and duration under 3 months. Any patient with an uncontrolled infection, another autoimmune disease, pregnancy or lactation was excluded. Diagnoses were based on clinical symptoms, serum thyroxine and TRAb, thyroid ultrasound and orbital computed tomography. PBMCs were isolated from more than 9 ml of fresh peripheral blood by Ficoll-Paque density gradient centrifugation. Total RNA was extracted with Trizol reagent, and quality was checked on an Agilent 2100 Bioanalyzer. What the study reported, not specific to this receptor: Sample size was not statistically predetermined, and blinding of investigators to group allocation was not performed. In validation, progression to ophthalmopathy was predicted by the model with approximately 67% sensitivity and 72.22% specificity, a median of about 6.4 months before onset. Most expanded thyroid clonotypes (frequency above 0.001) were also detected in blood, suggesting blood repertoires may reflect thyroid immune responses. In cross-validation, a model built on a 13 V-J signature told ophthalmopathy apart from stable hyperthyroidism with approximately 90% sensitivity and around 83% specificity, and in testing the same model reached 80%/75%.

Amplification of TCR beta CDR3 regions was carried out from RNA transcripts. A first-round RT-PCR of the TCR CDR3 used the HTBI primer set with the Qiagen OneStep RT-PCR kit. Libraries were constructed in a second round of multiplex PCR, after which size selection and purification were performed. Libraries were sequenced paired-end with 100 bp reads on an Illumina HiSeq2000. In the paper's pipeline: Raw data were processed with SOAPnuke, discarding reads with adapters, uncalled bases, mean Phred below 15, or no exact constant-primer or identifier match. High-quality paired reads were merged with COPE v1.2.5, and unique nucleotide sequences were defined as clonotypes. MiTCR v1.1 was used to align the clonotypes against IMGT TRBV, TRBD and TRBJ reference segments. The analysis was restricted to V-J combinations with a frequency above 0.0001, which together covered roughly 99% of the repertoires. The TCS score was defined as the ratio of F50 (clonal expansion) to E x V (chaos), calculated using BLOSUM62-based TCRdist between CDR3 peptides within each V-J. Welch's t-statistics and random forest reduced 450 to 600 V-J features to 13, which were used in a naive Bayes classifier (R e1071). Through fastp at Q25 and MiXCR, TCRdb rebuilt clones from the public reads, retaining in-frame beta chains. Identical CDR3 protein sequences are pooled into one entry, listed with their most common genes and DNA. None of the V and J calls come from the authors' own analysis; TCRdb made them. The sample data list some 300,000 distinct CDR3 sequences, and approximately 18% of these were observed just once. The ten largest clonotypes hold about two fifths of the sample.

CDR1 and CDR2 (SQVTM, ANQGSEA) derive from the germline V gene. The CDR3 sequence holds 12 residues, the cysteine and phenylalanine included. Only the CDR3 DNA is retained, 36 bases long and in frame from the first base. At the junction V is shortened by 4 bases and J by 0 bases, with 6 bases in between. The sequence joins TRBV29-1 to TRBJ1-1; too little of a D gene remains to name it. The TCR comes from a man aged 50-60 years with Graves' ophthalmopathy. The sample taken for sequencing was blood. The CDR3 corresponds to CSVAVMNTEAFF. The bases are TGCAGCGTTGCAGTCATGAACACTGAAGCTTTCTTT.